The 17 T cell receptor beta chains presented below share a single source sample, sequenced in a study of monozygotic twins with inflammatory bowel disease. From the 5' RACE reads, TCRdb lists one entry per CDR3 protein and no DNA. In all, the sample yields some 160,000 distinct CDR3 sequences. Material: blood. All receptors derive from a human donor with ulcerative colitis or Crohn's disease, or a healthy co-twin of an affected twin (not recorded which).

The chain carries TRBV11-1 and TRBJ1-1. The germline gives CDR1 SGHAT, CDR2 FQDESV (reference sequence). The length of the CDR3 is 14 residues. The CDR3 loop is CASSFGEVNTEAFF.

The chain links TRBV3-1 to TRBJ1-3. Germline CDR1 reads LGHDT; CDR2 reads YNNKEL (reference sequence). CDR3 length: 13 amino acids. CDR3 protein: CASSQGIRNTIYF.

V gene TRBV13 combines with J gene TRBJ2-5; TCRdb's D call, TRBD1, is unchecked because there is no DNA. The CDR3 is 18 amino acids. CDR1 and CDR2 from the germline V gene are PRHDT and FYEKMQ (reference sequence). CDR3 sequence: CASSLLGTGDLAVETQYF.

The chain is built from TRBV20-1 and TRBJ2-2. CDR1 and CDR2 (germline): DFQATT, SNEGSKA (reference sequence). The length of the CDR3 is 14 residues. The chain's CDR3 is CSAPRRANTGELFF.

The V gene is TRBV7-9, the J gene TRBJ1-6; checking the TCRdb D call of TRBD1 is not possible without DNA. The CDR3 runs 16 residues. Germline loops: CDR1 SEHNR, CDR2 FQNEAQ (reference sequence). This chain's CDR3 is CASSLAGTGGQSPLHF.

This chain joins TRBV11-2 and TRBJ1-1. The germline gives CDR1 SGHAT, CDR2 FQNNGV. This CDR3 comprises 16 residues. The CDR3 sequence is CASSPASRGANVLAFF.

The V and J genes are TRBV6-1 and TRBJ1-1. The CDR3 is 14 amino acids. From germline, CDR1 is MNHNS and CDR2 SASEGT. CDR3 sequence: CASSDGVSNTEAFF.

This sequence joins TRBV5-1 and TRBJ1-1; TCRdb names TRBD1, which stays unverified in the absence of DNA. CDR3 length: 16 residues. Looked up from germline, CDR1 is SGHRS and CDR2 is YFSETQ. CDR3 in amino acids: CASSLGPRGGNTEAFF.

The chain employs TRBV20-1 and TRBJ2-1; the TRBD2 assignment by TCRdb is unverifiable without DNA. The CDR3 has 19 residues. Germline V gives CDR1 DFQATT, CDR2 SNEGSKA (reference sequence). CDR3 region: CSARGLAGGLPSSYNEQFF.

The gene calls are TRBV19 and TRBJ1-5; TCRdb's D gene call, TRBD1, goes unchecked for lack of DNA. There are 16 residues in the CDR3. CDR1 and CDR2 from the germline V gene are LNHDA and SQIVND (reference sequence). CDR3 sequence reads: CASSEAGTRFNQPQHF.

The J gene is TRBJ2-3, the V gene TRBV12-3 or TRBV12-4; without DNA, the TCRdb call of TRBD2 cannot be checked. CDR3 size: 19 residues. The CDR3 loop is CASSFPEAASGEYTDTQYF.

This CDR3 is CASSQYPGGPRNEQFF. The chain combines TRBV3-1 with TRBJ2-1; TCRdb's D call of TRBD2 is untestable without DNA. Germline V CDR1 and CDR2: LGHDT, YNNKEL (reference sequence). This CDR3 has 16 amino acids.

The chain recombines TRBV10-3 with TRBJ1-1; TCRdb proposes TRBD1, but this gene call is untestable without DNA. CDR1 is ENHRY and CDR2 is SYGVKD in the germline V gene. The CDR3 runs 13 residues. This CDR3 is CAISESSQGKVFF.

The V gene is TRBV24-1, the J gene TRBJ2-1; TCRdb outputs TRBD2, but without DNA this stays unchecked. The germline V gene encodes CDR1 KGHDR and CDR2 SFDVKD. The CDR3 spans 15 residues. The CDR3 spells CATAPLAGGPMGQFF.

The rearrangement uses TRBV4-3 and TRBJ1-1. This CDR3 is 15 amino acids long. The V gene's germline CDR1 is LGHNA and CDR2 YSLEER. This CDR3 reads CASSQDSRDGTEAFF.

The V and J genes are TRBV2 and TRBJ2-3; absent DNA, TCRdb's TRBD2 call cannot be checked. The CDR3 spans 12 residues. CDR1 is SNHLY and CDR2 is FYNNEI in the germline V gene. This CDR3 is CASSEVGRTQYF.

The rearrangement joins TRBV25-1 to TRBJ2-7. CDR1 is MGHDK and CDR2 is SYGVNS in the germline V gene. The CDR3 sequence is 14 residues long. The CDR3 loop is CASSIRGGSYEQYF.